The 12 T cell receptor beta chains below all came from one sample that was sequenced in a study of shared clonotypes between healthy human individuals. Measured with immunoSEQ multiplex PCR; TCRdb has only the in-frame clones, and not every one. The sample lists under 350,000 clones, around 87% occurring once. The sequenced sample was memory CD8+ T cells sorted from blood. Subset noted: CD45RO+ cells pooled with CCR7-negative TemRA cells. These receptors originate from a man aged 18-30 years in good health.

Points on this clone: The sample contains more than one DNA sequence encoding this CDR3. The chain combines TRBV9 with TRBJ2-2; D remains unclear. Germline lookup yields CDR1 SGDLS and CDR2 YYNGEE. Trimming left V 0 bases short and J 3 bases short, with 6 bases between. This CDR3 has 14 residues. The CDR3 loop is CASSVGGDTGELFF. CDR3 bases: TGTGCCAGCAGCGTAGGCGGCGACACCGGGGAGCTGTTTTTT.

The CDR3 bases are TGTGCCAGCTCTGAATGGGTTTTGGGGACAGATACGCAGTATTTT. Amino acids: CASSEWVLGTDTQYF. V is TRBV2 and J is TRBJ2-3; D gene ambiguous. V gave up 8 bases and J gave up 3 bases, with 18 bases separating them. CDR1 is SNHLY and CDR2 is FYNNEI in the germline V gene. The CDR3 sequence is 15 residues long.

This chain links TRBV11-2 with TRBJ2-1, with D tentatively TRBD2 (6 bases). The ends were cut back, 1 base at V and 7 bases at J, with 11 bases in the middle. Germline V CDR1 and CDR2: SGHAT, FQNNGV. This CDR3 region has 14 residues. For the CDR3, the DNA is TGTGCCAGCAGCTTAGGGCTAGCGAGAAATGAGCAGTTCTTC. It is translated as CASSLGLARNEQFF.

The rearrangement uses TRBV19 and TRBJ2-7, with D unresolved. The CDR3 is made up of 11 amino acids. Germline-derived CDR1 and CDR2 are LNHDA and SQIVND (reference sequence). Trimming stripped 5 bases from V and 5 bases from J, with 7 bases between. The CDR3 region is CASSSFHEQYF. DNA for the CDR3: TGTGCCAGTAGTTCATTCCACGAGCAGTACTTC.

The CDR3 DNA reads TGTGCCTGTGAGCGGGAGTCATCCTACGAGCAGTACTTC. Residues: CACERESSYEQYF. The chain has TRBV30 and TRBJ2-7, with 8 bases matching TRBD2. With V trimmed by 6 bases and J by 1 base, 5 bases remained unmatched. Germline CDR1 reads GTSNPN; CDR2 reads SVGIG (reference sequence). This CDR3 is built from 13 residues.

V usage is TRBV6-5 and J usage is TRBJ2-5; TRBD2 aligns across 9 bases. TRBJ2-7 explains the end of the DNA better; the J call may be wrong. Looked up from germline, CDR1 is MNHEY and CDR2 is SVGAGI. This CDR3 contains 14 residues. The CDR3: CASSSGLAPDEQYF. The CDR3 region has the DNA TGTGCCAGCAGTTCAGGACTAGCGCCCGACGAGCAGTACTTC.

This clone occurred many times. The chain employs TRBV28 and TRBJ2-6; D possibly corresponds to TRBD2 (5 bases). This CDR3 region has 17 residues. Germline V gene data show CDR1 as MDHEN and CDR2 as SYDVKM. Trimming pared 5 bases from V and 0 bases from J, leaving 14 bases between. As DNA, the CDR3 is TGTGCCAGCAGTCCGTCCGGGGTCAGCTCTGGGGCCAACGTCCTGACTTTC. This translates into CASSPSGVSSGANVLTF.

The chain employs TRBV19 and TRBJ2-5, with TRBD1 matching over 10 bases. From germline, CDR1 is LNHDA and CDR2 SQIVND (reference sequence). Trimming removed 1 base from V and 8 bases from J; junction bases left unmatched: 1. This CDR3 spans 13 amino acids. In DNA, the CDR3 is TGTGCCAGTAGTATAGGGACAGGGGGAACCCAGTACTTC. Its translation: CASSIGTGGTQYF. Supplemented by reference TRBV19 and TRBJ2-5, the full variable domain reads DGGITQSPKYLFRKEGQNVTLSCEQNLNHDAMYWYRQDPGQGLRLIYYSQIVNDFQKGDIAEGYSVSREKKESFPLTVTSAQKNPTAFYLCASSIGTGGTQYFGPGTRLLVL.

This chain links TRBV6-1 with TRBJ1-5; D remains unclear. Germline CDR1 is MNHNS and CDR2 is SASEGT. V shed 2 bases and J shed 6 bases, with 20 bases lying between them. This CDR3 contains 17 residues. CDR3 sequence: CASSETPAIDRCQPQHF. The DNA of the CDR3 is TGTGCCAGCAGTGAAACTCCCGCTATAGATAGATGTCAGCCCCAGCATTTT.

The chain combines TRBV7-9 with TRBJ2-1; D is possibly TRBD2 (6 bases). V lost 5 bases and J lost 0, with 17 bases in between. The germline CDR1 and CDR2 sequences are SEHNR and FQNEAQ (reference sequence). The CDR3 length is 17 residues. The CDR3 nucleotides read TGTGCCAGCAGCCCCCCCGGCGGGATTAGCTCCTACAATGAGCAGTTCTTC. It yields the protein CASSPPGGISSYNEQFF.

This sequence joins TRBV7-8 and TRBJ1-1; D call uncertain. Trimming removed 1 base at V and 1 base at J, with 4 bases between. The CDR3 is 13 residues long. The germline gives CDR1 SGHVS, CDR2 FQNEAQ. The CDR3 loop is CASSLGWNTEAFF. DNA for the CDR3: TGTGCCAGCAGCTTAGGGTGGAACACTGAAGCTTTCTTT.

The chain combines TRBV7-8 with TRBJ1-2, with D maybe TRBD1 (5 bases). V gave up 7 bases and J gave up 3 bases, with 21 bases separating them. Germline V lookup: CDR1 SGHVS, CDR2 FQNEAQ. The CDR3 contains 16 residues. The CDR3 nucleotides read TGTGCCAGCACCGAACCGGGGCCGGGGGGAGACTATGGCTACACCTTC. Protein sequence: CASTEPGPGGDYGYTF.